The next 22 T cell receptor beta chains were all read from a single sample in a study of shared T cell receptors in the human thymus (dated by TCRdb to the early 2020s). The method behind the library was the immunoSEQ multiplex PCR assay. As stored in TCRdb, this immuneACCESS dataset retains in-frame rearrangements with V and J assigned. A fraction of the clones does not appear; measured against another copy, unresolved V genes explain less than half of the discrepancy, and the remainder lacks a known reason. The sample records hundreds of thousands of clones, approximately 88% of which are singletons. Of the sample, 0.01% falls within the top ten clones. A further study also used this sample, focusing on human thymus T cells.

The sequenced sample consisted of thymocytes. The source is a boy less than two years old with a congenital heart defect. Donor details come from another sample of the same person, matched by shared clones.

The chain employs TRBV30 and TRBJ2-7; D is possibly TRBD1 (6 bases). Germline V lookup: CDR1 GTSNPN, CDR2 SVGIG (reference sequence). The CDR3 is 14 residues long. V dropped 4 bases and J dropped 6 bases, with 19 bases sitting between them. The CDR3 DNA is TGTGCCTGGACCATACCGAGCAGGGGAATCGAGCAGTACTTC. It codes for CAWTIPSRGIEQYF.

V gene TRBV4-1 combines with J gene TRBJ1-5, with 9 bases identical to TRBD1. CDR3 length: 19 amino acids. Trimming took 4 bases from V and 7 from J; bases not matched to a gene: 20. CDR1 and CDR2 from the germline V gene are MGHRA and YSYEKL. Written as DNA, the CDR3 is TGCGCCAGCAGCCCCTACAACCTTCCGGACAGGGGATTTGTCCAGCCCCAGCATTTT. Translating gives CASSPYNLPDRGFVQPQHF.

V is TRBV6-5 and J is TRBJ2-1; D call uncertain. The CDR3 loop spans 15 amino acids. V was trimmed by 0 bases and J by 7 bases, leaving 13 bases between them. The germline V gene has CDR1 MNHEY and CDR2 SVGAGI. The CDR3 nucleotides read TGTGCCAGCAGTTACTCACCAGACACCTTTAATGAGCAGTTCTTC. Its translation is CASSYSPDTFNEQFF.

The chain employs TRBV28 and TRBJ2-3, with 8 nucleotides matching TRBD1. The V gene's germline CDR1 is MDHEN and CDR2 SYDVKM. V lost 6 bases and J lost 3; bases outside the gene matches: 8. CDR3 length equals 15 residues. The CDR3 coding sequence is TGTGCCAGCAGCTCGGGACAGGCCCAGACAGATACGCAGTATTTT. Amino acid sequence: CASSSGQAQTDTQYF. The full variable domain, rest sourced from reference TRBV28 and TRBJ2-3, is DVKVTQSSRYLVKRTGEKVFLECVQDMDHENMFWYRQDPGLGLRLIYFSYDVKMKEKGDIPEGYSVSREKKERFSLILESASTNQTSMYLCASSSGQAQTDTQYFGPGTRLTVL.

This sequence joins TRBV30 and TRBJ1-4; 10 nucleotides line up with TRBD1. Germline V gene data show CDR1 as GTSNPN and CDR2 as SVGIG (reference sequence). The trim removed 0 bases at V and 0 bases at J, leaving 16 bases unmatched. The CDR3 has 21 residues. The CDR3 DNA is TGTGCCTGGAGTGTTTACCTTGGGACAGGGGTCTTAAGTGCAACTAATGAAAAACTGTTTTTT. It encodes CAWSVYLGTGVLSATNEKLFF.

The chain combines TRBV5-1 with TRBJ2-3, with 9 positions matching TRBD1. The V gene's germline CDR1 is SGHRS and CDR2 YFSETQ. After removal of 4 bases from V and 2 bases from J, the junction contained 14 bases not matched to a gene. The CDR3 sequence is 18 residues long. The CDR3 sequence: CASSPESPGTGNTDTQYF. The CDR3 nucleotides are TGCGCCAGCAGCCCGGAGTCTCCGGGGACAGGGAACACAGATACGCAGTATTTT.

The chain links TRBV9 to TRBJ2-7, with a weak D call TRBD2 (5 bases). Germline CDR1 is SGDLS and CDR2 is YYNGEE. CDR3 length equals 14 residues. The V end lost 4 bases, the J end lost 6 bases, and 17 bases lay between the germline ends. CDR3 amino acids: CASSPRLAPREQYF. DNA for the CDR3: TGTGCCAGCAGCCCCCGCCTAGCACCTCGCGAGCAGTACTTC.

The rearrangement links TRBV5-6 to TRBJ2-3; 11 positions agree with TRBD2. The V and J ends lost 0 bases and 6 bases, in that order; junction bases with no gene match: 3. Germline V lookup: CDR1 SGHDT, CDR2 YYEEEE. The CDR3 has 15 residues. The CDR3 nucleotides are TGTGCCAGCAGCTTGGGTCCTAGCGGGAGGGATACGCAGTATTTT. This gives the protein CASSLGPSGRDTQYF.

This clone was seen once. The chain recombines TRBV11-3 with TRBJ2-7; D possibly corresponds to TRBD2 (6 bases). The length of the CDR3 is 12 residues. V was clipped by 3 bases and J by 5 bases, with 8 bases between them. Germline V lookup: CDR1 SGHNT, CDR2 YENEEA. CDR3 coding DNA: TGTGCCAGCAGCTTTTGGGAGGACGAGCAGTACTTC. Its protein is CASSFWEDEQYF.

The rearrangement links TRBV28 to TRBJ2-3; 8 positions match TRBD1. Trimming removed 6 bases from V and 2 bases from J; junction bases left unmatched: 4. The germline V gene encodes CDR1 MDHEN and CDR2 SYDVKM. CDR3 length equals 14 residues. CDR3 sequence: CASRRTGYTDTQYF. CDR3 DNA: TGTGCCAGCAGACGGACAGGGTACACAGATACGCAGTATTTT.

The CDR3 loop is CASSQGGREQGEQYF. In DNA, the CDR3 is TGCGCCAGCAGCCAAGGGGGGCGGGAGCAAGGCGAGCAGTACTTC. The chain recombines TRBV4-3 with TRBJ2-7, with D tentatively TRBD2 (7 bases). Per the germline V gene, CDR1 is LGHNA and CDR2 is YSLEER. The germline V and J ends were trimmed by 1 base and 6 bases, with 16 bases remaining between them. This CDR3 is 15 amino acids long.

The chain has TRBV6-1 and TRBJ2-1; a weak D match, TRBD2 (6 bases). Trimming cost V 0 bases and J 10 bases, with 22 bases left between them. The CDR3 totals 17 residues. Germline V gene sequence: CDR1 MNHNS, CDR2 SASEGT. CDR3 sequence reads: CASSEARERVPFREQFF. CDR3 nucleotide sequence: TGTGCCAGCAGTGAAGCGCGAGAGCGGGTTCCCTTCCGGGAGCAGTTCTTC.

CDR3 region: CASSLRSGPLPGQPQHF. CDR3 nucleotides: TGTGCCAGCAGCCTCCGGTCAGGGCCCCTGCCTGGTCAGCCCCAGCATTTT. The chain links TRBV28 to TRBJ1-5, with TRBD1 as a possible D gene (5 bases). The CDR3 covers 17 residues. Germline V gene data show CDR1 as MDHEN and CDR2 as SYDVKM. Trimming left V 6 bases short and J 6 bases short, with 24 bases between.

This sequence joins TRBV19 and TRBJ1-1, with 10 bases lining up with TRBD1. Germline CDR1 and CDR2: LNHDA and SQIVND (reference sequence). The J segment lost 3 bases and the V segment lost 3 bases, leaving 1 base of the junction unmatched. This CDR3 spans 14 amino acids. The CDR3, as DNA: TGTGCCAGTAGTATGACAGGGGGCTACACTGAAGCTTTCTTT. Protein sequence: CASSMTGGYTEAFF. Looking up the rest from reference TRBV19 and TRBJ1-1 gives the full variable domain: DGGITQSPKYLFRKEGQNVTLSCEQNLNHDAMYWYRQDPGQGLRLIYYSQIVNDFQKGDIAEGYSVSREKKESFPLTVTSAQKNPTAFYLCASSMTGGYTEAFFGQGTRLTVV.

The V gene is TRBV5-8, the J gene TRBJ2-2, with TRBD1 matching over 8 bases. The CDR3 has 19 residues. From germline, CDR1 is SGHTS and CDR2 YDEGEE. The V segment lost 5 bases and the J segment 1 base; nucleotides outside the gene matches: 16. The CDR3 nucleotides read TGTGCCAGCAGGAGCGGTGAGGACAGGGCCCCAAAGAACACCGGGGAGCTGTTTTTT. It yields the protein CASRSGEDRAPKNTGELFF.

The gene calls are TRBV10-3 and TRBJ2-5; D perhaps matches TRBD1 (5 bases). Germline V gene data show CDR1 as ENHRY and CDR2 as SYGVKD. The CDR3 extends over 15 amino acids. The V end was cut by 3 bases, the J end by 5 bases, with 16 bases between. DNA for the CDR3: TGTGCCATCAGTGACCCGCAGGGCTGTTGGGAGACCCAGTACTTC. This gives the protein CAISDPQGCWETQYF.

The chain recombines TRBV7-8 with TRBJ2-7, with TRBD1 as a possible D gene (6 bases). CDR1 is SGHVS, CDR2 FQNEAQ, per germline. The CDR3 consists of 14 residues. Trimming pared 5 bases from V and 2 bases from J, leaving 13 bases between. The chain's CDR3 is CASSAGQTAYEQYF. The CDR3 DNA sequence: TGTGCCAGCAGCGCAGGACAGACCGCCTACGAGCAGTACTTC.

This chain connects TRBV4-3 to TRBJ2-3, with D tentatively TRBD2 (5 bases). Germline V lookup: CDR1 LGHNA, CDR2 YSLEER. The CDR3 covers 18 residues. The V end was cut by 0 bases, the J end by 2 bases, with 18 bases between. CDR3 coding DNA: TGCGCCAGCAGCCAAGAAGCCCCACTTGGGAGTGCCACAGATACGCAGTATTTT. Its protein product is CASSQEAPLGSATDTQYF.

The rearrangement links TRBV28 to TRBJ1-1; 7 bases align to TRBD1. V was pared by 2 bases and J by 4 bases, with 7 bases of the junction left unmatched. Germline CDR1 is MDHEN and CDR2 is SYDVKM. The CDR3 totals 15 residues. The CDR3, as DNA: TGTGCCAGCAGTTTACGGTACAGGGGTGGCACTGAAGCTTTCTTT. Translated, it gives CASSLRYRGGTEAFF.

V usage is TRBV4-1 and J usage is TRBJ2-1, with 15 bases identical to TRBD2. The CDR3 has 18 amino acids. V dropped 3 bases and J dropped 9; count of bases not matched to a gene: 12. Per the germline V gene, CDR1 is MGHRA and CDR2 is YSYEKL. CDR3 nucleotide sequence: TGCGCCAGCAGCCACGGACTAGCGGGAGGGCCGGGGTTTAGTGAGCAGTTCTTC. It translates to CASSHGLAGGPGFSEQFF.

The V gene is TRBV9, the J gene TRBJ2-1, with 15 bases aligning to TRBD2. The germline V gene has CDR1 SGDLS and CDR2 YYNGEE. J lost 5 bases, V lost 4 bases, and 7 bases had no gene match. This CDR3 has 17 residues. DNA for the CDR3: TGTGCCAGCAGCCCGGGACTAGCGGGAGGTAGAGACAATGAGCAGTTCTTC. Encoded protein: CASSPGLAGGRDNEQFF.

The chain is built from TRBV4-3 and TRBJ1-4, with D uncertain. The CDR3 contains 16 residues. The V end was cut by 0 bases, the J end by 4 bases, with 12 bases between. The germline V gene encodes CDR1 LGHNA and CDR2 YSLEER. CDR3 sequence reads: CASSQEGDCYNEKLFF. CDR3 nucleotides: TGCGCCAGCAGCCAAGAAGGTGACTGCTATAATGAAAAACTGTTTTTT.